This entry lists 16 T cell receptor beta chains sequenced from one sample in a study of Graves' ophthalmopathy and Graves' hyperthyroidism. Using RNA transcripts, the TCR beta CDR3 regions were amplified. HTBI primers were employed in first-round RT-PCR, then a second-round multiplex PCR followed. From the multiplex PCR reads, TCRdb called clonotypes with MiXCR, one entry per CDR3 protein. Seen here are around 1.1 million distinct CDR3 sequences, roughly two fifths observed once, and the top ten hold 8.5% to 14%. Sequenced sample: peripheral blood or thyroid tissue (not recorded which). These receptors were taken from an adult man with Graves' hyperthyroidism.

DNA for the CDR3: TGCAGCGTTGTAGGGAACTTTCCAACCTACGAGCAGTACTTC. As protein: CSVVGNFPTYEQYF. The chain is built from TRBV29-1 and TRBJ2-7; D gene uncertain. V lost 4 bases and J 2 bases, leaving 15 bases between the germline ends. This CDR3 has 14 residues. Germline values: CDR1 SQVTM, CDR2 ANQGSEA.

This clonotype was counted at least ten times. The genes are TRBV11-2 and TRBJ2-7, with D possibly being TRBD2 (6 bases). The germline V and J ends were trimmed by 6 bases and 5 bases, with 17 bases remaining between them. Germline V lookup: CDR1 SGHAT, CDR2 FQNNGV. The CDR3 has 14 amino acids. This CDR3 reads CASSSLEGRDEQYF. The CDR3 region has the DNA TGTGCCAGCAGTTCTCTGGAGGGGAGAGACGAGCAGTACTTC.

This clonotype was observed at least ten times. The CDR3 region is CASSPDINSNQPQHF. For the CDR3, the DNA is TGTGCCAGCAGCCCGGACATAAATAGCAATCAGCCCCAGCATTTT. This rearrangement joins TRBV7-8 to TRBJ1-5; possibly TRBD1 for D (5 bases). CDR3 size: 15 residues. In germline, CDR1 is SGHVS, CDR2 FQNEAQ. V was cut by 5 bases and J by 0 bases, with 11 bases left in between. The entire variable domain, with the rest obtained from reference TRBV7-8 and TRBJ1-5, is as follows: GAGVSQSPRYKVAKRGQDVALRCDPISGHVSLFWYQQALGQGPEFLTYFQNEAQLDKSGLPSDRFFAERPEGSVSTLKIQRTQQEDSAVYLCASSPDINSNQPQHFGDGTRLSIL.

This clonotype was observed at least ten times. This chain links TRBV9 with TRBJ1-4; D is unresolved. V was clipped by 0 bases and J by 7 bases, with 13 bases between them. This CDR3 has 15 residues. The germline gives CDR1 SGDLS, CDR2 YYNGEE. CDR3 in amino acids: CASSVEGLSSEKLFF. DNA of the CDR3: TGTGCCAGCAGCGTAGAGGGCCTTTCGAGTGAAAAACTGTTTTTT. The variable domain in full, completed from reference TRBV9 and TRBJ1-4, reads DSGVTQTPKHLITATGQRVTLRCSPRSGDLSVYWYQQSLDQGLQFLIQYYNGEERAKGNILERFSAQQFPDLHSELNLSSLELGDSALYFCASSVEGLSSEKLFFGSGTQLSVL.

This clonotype was found many times. V usage is TRBV9 and J usage is TRBJ1-6; 8 bases agree with TRBD1. Germline-derived CDR1 and CDR2 are SGDLS and YYNGEE. The CDR3 extends over 13 amino acids. The V gene end was trimmed by 4 bases and the J gene end by 9 bases; junction bases not matched to a gene: 3. CDR3: CASSPGQVSPLHF. The CDR3, as DNA: TGTGCCAGCAGCCCGGGACAGGTTTCACCCCTCCACTTT.

This clonotype was counted between two and nine times. This chain links TRBV7-9 with TRBJ1-2, with TRBD1 identical over 7 bases. CDR3 length: 13 amino acids. The J segment lost 7 bases and the V segment lost 2 bases, leaving 4 bases of the junction unmatched. The germline CDR1 and CDR2 sequences are SEHNR and FQNEAQ (reference sequence). This CDR3 is CASSLLSGGGYTF. In DNA form, the CDR3 reads TGTGCCAGCAGCTTACTTTCAGGGGGTGGCTACACCTTC.

Worth noting for this clonotype: The CDR3 does not end in the conserved phenylalanine or tryptophan, so this is likely a read error. The limits of the CDR3 on the DNA are not certain, so only TCRdb's listed CDR3 is given. The V gene is TRBV5-1, the J gene TRBJ1-1; TRBD1 reflects the table's D call only, with no check against the DNA. The CDR3 numbers 8 amino acids, ends counted. Germline CDR1 SGHRS, CDR2 YFSETQ. The CDR3 loop reads CASSLDGT.

The chain employs TRBV7-3 and TRBJ2-3, with D unclear. This CDR3 has 15 residues. Germline lookup yields CDR1 SGHTA and CDR2 FQGTGA. V was trimmed by 0 bases and J by 5 bases, leaving 12 bases between them. CDR3 sequence: CASSLTGLSGDTQYF. DNA for the CDR3: TGTGCCAGCAGCTTAACAGGGCTGTCGGGAGATACGCAGTATTTT.

On this clonotype itself: Since the CDR3 does not end with the conserved phenylalanine or tryptophan, this likely comes from a read error. The limits of the CDR3 on the DNA are not certain, so only TCRdb's listed CDR3 is given. V usage is TRBV7-9 and J usage is TRBJ2-5; the tabulated D call, TRBD1, remains unverified against the DNA. CDR1 and CDR2 from the germline V gene are SEHNR and FQNEAQ (reference sequence). Inclusive of both ends, the CDR3 amounts to 16 amino acids. CDR3 sequence: CASSLGTSVYGYTFGS.

This rearrangement joins TRBV6-1 to TRBJ1-2; D is undetermined. Germline V gene sequence: CDR1 MNHNS, CDR2 SASEGT. The CDR3 runs 13 residues. V dropped 6 bases and J dropped 4 bases, with 12 bases sitting between them. CDR3 nucleotide sequence: TGTGCCAGCAGAAATCCGGCGTCCTATGGCTACACCTTC. It translates to CASRNPASYGYTF.

This clonotype was seen a few times. The J gene is TRBJ1-3, the V gene TRBV15; no clear D. The V and J ends lost 0 bases and 1 base respectively, with 7 bases between them. CDR3 length equals 15 residues. Germline values: CDR1 LNHNV, CDR2 YYDKDF (reference sequence). This chain's CDR3 is CATSRDHRSGNTIYF. The CDR3 DNA is TGTGCCACCAGCAGAGATCATCGGTCTGGAAACACCATATATTTT.

The chain carries TRBV19 and TRBJ2-2; D is possibly TRBD2 (5 bases). Germline V gives CDR1 LNHDA, CDR2 SQIVND (reference sequence). V lost 5 bases, J lost 5 bases, and 6 bases lay in between. CDR3 length equals 12 residues. In nucleotides, the CDR3 is TGTGCCAGTAGTCGGGAAACCGGGGAGCTGTTTTTT. It codes for CASSRETGELFF.

CDR3 bases: TGTGCCAGCAGCTTAGCGGCAGGGACTTTTGGAAACACCTTC. Protein product: CASSLAAGTFGNTF. The chain joins TRBV7-9 to TRBJ1-2; D possibly corresponds to TRBD1 (5 bases). This CDR3 region has 14 residues. V was clipped by 0 bases and J by 12 bases, with 17 bases between them. Germline values: CDR1 SEHNR, CDR2 FQNEAQ (reference sequence).

Many counts were recorded for this clonotype. The chain joins TRBV20-1 to TRBJ1-4, with TRBD1 identical over 9 bases. Trimming removed 1 base from V and 0 bases from J; junction bases left unmatched: 6. Germline values: CDR1 DFQATT, CDR2 SNEGSKA (reference sequence). This CDR3 region has 17 residues. CDR3 in DNA: TGCAGTGCTAGAGGCGTGGGACAGGGAGCAACTAATGAAAAACTGTTTTTT. It codes for CSARGVGQGATNEKLFF.

This chain joins TRBV11-2 and TRBJ2-7; D perhaps matches TRBD1 (5 bases). Germline V CDR1 and CDR2: SGHAT, FQNNGV. The V gene lost 0 bases and the J gene lost 2 bases, with 17 bases spanning the gap. CDR3 size: 17 residues. The CDR3 sequence: CASSLEQVASRAYEQYF. For the CDR3, the DNA is TGTGCCAGCAGCTTAGAACAGGTAGCAAGTAGAGCCTACGAGCAGTACTTC.

The chain has TRBV9 and TRBJ1-1, with a possible D match to TRBD1 (5 bases). From germline, CDR1 is SGDLS and CDR2 YYNGEE. The V and J ends lost 0 bases and 3 bases respectively, with 9 bases between them. This CDR3 is built from 14 residues. The CDR3 DNA follows: TGTGCCAGCAGCGTAGGGGACCGCTACACTGAAGCTTTCTTT. It codes for CASSVGDRYTEAFF.